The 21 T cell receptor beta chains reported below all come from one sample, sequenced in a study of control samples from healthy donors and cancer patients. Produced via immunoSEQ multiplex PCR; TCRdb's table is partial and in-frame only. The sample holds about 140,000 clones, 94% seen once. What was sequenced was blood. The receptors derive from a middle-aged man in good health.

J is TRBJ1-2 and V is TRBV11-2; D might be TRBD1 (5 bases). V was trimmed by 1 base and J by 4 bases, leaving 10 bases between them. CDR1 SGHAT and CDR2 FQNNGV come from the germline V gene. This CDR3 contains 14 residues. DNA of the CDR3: TGTGCCAGCAGCTTAGGTGGGGGAGGCTATGGCTACACCTTC. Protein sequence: CASSLGGGGYGYTF.

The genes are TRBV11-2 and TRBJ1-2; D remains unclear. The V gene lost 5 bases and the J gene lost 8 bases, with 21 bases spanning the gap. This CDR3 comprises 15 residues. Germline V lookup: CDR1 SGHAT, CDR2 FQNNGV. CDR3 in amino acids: CASSPLKGLTGGYTF. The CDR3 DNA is TGTGCCAGCAGCCCCTTAAAGGGCCTTACCGGGGGCTACACCTTC.

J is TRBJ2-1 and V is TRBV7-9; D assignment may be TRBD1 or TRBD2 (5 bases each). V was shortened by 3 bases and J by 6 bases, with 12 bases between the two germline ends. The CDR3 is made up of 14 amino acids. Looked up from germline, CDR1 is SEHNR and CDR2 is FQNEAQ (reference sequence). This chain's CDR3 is CASSFGSGLNEQFF. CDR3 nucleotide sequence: TGTGCCAGCAGCTTTGGATCGGGGCTCAATGAGCAGTTCTTC.

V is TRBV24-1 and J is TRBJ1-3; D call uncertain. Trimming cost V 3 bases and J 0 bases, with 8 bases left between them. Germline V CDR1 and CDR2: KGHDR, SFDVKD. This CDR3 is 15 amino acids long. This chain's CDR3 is CATSDRDSSGNTIYF. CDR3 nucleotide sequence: TGTGCCACCAGTGATCGGGATAGCTCTGGAAACACCATATATTTT.

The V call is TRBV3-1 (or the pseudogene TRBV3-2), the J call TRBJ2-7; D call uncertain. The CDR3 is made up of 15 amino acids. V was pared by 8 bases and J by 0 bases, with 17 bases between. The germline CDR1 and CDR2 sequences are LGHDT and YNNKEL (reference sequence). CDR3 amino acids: CASGLTDSSSYEQYF. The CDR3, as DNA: TGTGCCAGCGGCCTAACTGACTCGAGCTCCTACGAGCAGTACTTC.

CDR3 in amino acids: CASSRRTGNTGELFF. CDR3 nucleotide sequence: TGTGCCAGCAGCCGTAGGACAGGGAACACCGGGGAGCTGTTTTTT. This sequence joins TRBV11-2 and TRBJ2-2, with TRBD1 matching over 7 bases. J was trimmed by 1 base and V by 5 bases; bases with no gene match: 4. Germline V gives CDR1 SGHAT, CDR2 FQNNGV. The CDR3 has 15 amino acids.

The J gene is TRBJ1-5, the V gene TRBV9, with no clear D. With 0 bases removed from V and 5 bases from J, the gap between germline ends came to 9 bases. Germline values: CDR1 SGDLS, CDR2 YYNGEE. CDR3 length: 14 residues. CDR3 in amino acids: CASSVGTEDQPQHF. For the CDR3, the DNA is TGTGCCAGCAGCGTAGGAACAGAAGATCAGCCCCAGCATTTT.

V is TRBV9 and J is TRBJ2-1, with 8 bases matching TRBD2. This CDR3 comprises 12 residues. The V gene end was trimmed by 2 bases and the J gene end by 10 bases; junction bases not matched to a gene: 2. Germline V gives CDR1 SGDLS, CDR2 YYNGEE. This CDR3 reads CASSVSGAEQFF. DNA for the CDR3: TGTGCCAGCAGCGTTAGCGGGGCAGAGCAGTTCTTC.

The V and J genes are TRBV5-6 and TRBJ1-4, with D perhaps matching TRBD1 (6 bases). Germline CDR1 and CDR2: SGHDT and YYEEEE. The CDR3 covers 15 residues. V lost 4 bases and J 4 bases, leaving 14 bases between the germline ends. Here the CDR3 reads CASSPNREHNEKLFF. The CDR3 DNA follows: TGTGCCAGCAGCCCAAACAGGGAGCATAATGAAAAACTGTTTTTT.

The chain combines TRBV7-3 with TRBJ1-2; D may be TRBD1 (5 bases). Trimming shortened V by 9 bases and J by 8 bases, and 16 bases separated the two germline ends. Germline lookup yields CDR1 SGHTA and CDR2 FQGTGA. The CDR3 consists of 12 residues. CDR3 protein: CARGDRRQGYTF. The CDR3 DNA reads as TGTGCCAGGGGGGATAGGCGGCAAGGCTACACCTTC.

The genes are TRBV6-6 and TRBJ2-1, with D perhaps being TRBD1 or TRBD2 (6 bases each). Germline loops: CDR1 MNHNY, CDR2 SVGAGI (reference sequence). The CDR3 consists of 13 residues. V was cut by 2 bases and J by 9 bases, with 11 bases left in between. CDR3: CASSYIRGGEQFF. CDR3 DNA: TGTGCCAGCAGTTACATCAGGGGAGGTGAGCAGTTCTTC.

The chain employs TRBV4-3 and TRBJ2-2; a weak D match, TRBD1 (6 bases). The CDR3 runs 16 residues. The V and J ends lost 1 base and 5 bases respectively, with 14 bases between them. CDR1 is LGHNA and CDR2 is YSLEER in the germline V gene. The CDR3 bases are TGCGCCAGCAGCCAAGGGGCTTCACAGGGTACCGGGGAGCTGTTTTTT. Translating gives CASSQGASQGTGELFF.

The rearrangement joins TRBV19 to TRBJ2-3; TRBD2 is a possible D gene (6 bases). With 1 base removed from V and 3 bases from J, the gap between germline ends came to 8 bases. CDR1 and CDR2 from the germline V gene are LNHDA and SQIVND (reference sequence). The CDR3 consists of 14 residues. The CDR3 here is CASSIAGVTDTQYF. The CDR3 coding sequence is TGTGCCAGTAGTATAGCGGGAGTAACAGATACGCAGTATTTT. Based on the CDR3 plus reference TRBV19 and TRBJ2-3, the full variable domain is DGGITQSPKYLFRKEGQNVTLSCEQNLNHDAMYWYRQDPGQGLRLIYYSQIVNDFQKGDIAEGYSVSREKKESFPLTVTSAQKNPTAFYLCASSIAGVTDTQYFGPGTRLTVL.

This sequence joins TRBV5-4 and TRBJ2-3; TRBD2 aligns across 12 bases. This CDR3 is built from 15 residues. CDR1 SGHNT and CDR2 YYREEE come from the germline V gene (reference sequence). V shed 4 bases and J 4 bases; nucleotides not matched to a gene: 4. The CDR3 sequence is CASSLRLAGADTQYF. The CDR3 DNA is TGTGCCAGCAGCCTAAGACTAGCGGGAGCAGATACGCAGTATTTT.

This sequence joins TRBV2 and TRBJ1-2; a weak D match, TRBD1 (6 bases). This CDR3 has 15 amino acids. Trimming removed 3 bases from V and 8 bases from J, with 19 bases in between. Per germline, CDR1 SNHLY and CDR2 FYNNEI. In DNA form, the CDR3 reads TGTGCCAGCAGTGACGACCCCGGGACACAGAAGGGCTACACCTTC. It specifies CASSDDPGTQKGYTF.

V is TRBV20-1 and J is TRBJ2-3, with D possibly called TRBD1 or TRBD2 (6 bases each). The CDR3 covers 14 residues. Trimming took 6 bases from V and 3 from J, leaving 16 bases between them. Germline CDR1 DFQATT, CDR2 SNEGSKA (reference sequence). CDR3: CSASGGLWTDTQYF. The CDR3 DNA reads TGCAGTGCCAGTGGGGGGCTCTGGACAGATACGCAGTATTTT.

CDR3 bases: TGTGCCAGCAGTTGGACAGCCGATCAGCCCCAGCATTTT. Amino acid sequence: CASSWTADQPQHF. This chain links TRBV3-1 (or the pseudogene TRBV3-2) with TRBJ1-5; D is possibly TRBD1 (6 bases). Germline CDR1 and CDR2: LGHDT and YNNKEL (reference sequence). Deletions cut 6 bases from V and 5 bases from J, with 11 bases between. This CDR3 comprises 13 residues.

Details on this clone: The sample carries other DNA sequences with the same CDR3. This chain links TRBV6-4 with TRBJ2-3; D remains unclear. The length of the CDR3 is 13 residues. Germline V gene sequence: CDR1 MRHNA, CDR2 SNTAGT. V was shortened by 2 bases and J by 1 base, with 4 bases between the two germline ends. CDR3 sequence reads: CASSDPGTDTQYF. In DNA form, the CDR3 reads TGTGCCAGCAGTGACCCTGGCACAGATACGCAGTATTTT.

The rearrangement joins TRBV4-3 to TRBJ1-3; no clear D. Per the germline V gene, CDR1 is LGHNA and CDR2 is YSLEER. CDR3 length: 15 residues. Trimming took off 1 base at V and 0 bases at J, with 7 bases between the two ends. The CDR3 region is CASSQASYSGNTIYF. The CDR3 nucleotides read TGCGCCAGCAGCCAAGCCTCATACTCTGGAAACACCATATATTTT.

In DNA, the CDR3 is TGTGCCAGCAGCGTAGGGGCAAACTATGGCTACACCTTC. Its translation is CASSVGANYGYTF. The rearrangement joins TRBV9 to TRBJ1-2; D is unresolved. The CDR3 consists of 13 residues. The V gene lost 0 bases and the J gene lost 2 bases, with 5 bases spanning the gap. CDR1 and CDR2 (germline): SGDLS, YYNGEE.

CDR3 region: CASSPTTGGTEAFF. DNA of the CDR3: TGTGCCAGCAGCCCCACTACCGGGGGCACTGAAGCTTTCTTT. The rearrangement uses TRBV9 and TRBJ1-1; maybe TRBD1 (5 bases). The CDR3 length is 14 residues. Looked up from germline, CDR1 is SGDLS and CDR2 is YYNGEE. Trimming pared 4 bases from V and 4 bases from J, leaving 14 bases between. Complete variable domain (other parts from reference TRBV9 and TRBJ1-1): DSGVTQTPKHLITATGQRVTLRCSPRSGDLSVYWYQQSLDQGLQFLIQYYNGEERAKGNILERFSAQQFPDLHSELNLSSLELGDSALYFCASSPTTGGTEAFFGQGTRLTVV.